This T cell receptor beta chain was identified during a study of T cells in Graves' hyperthyroidism and ophthalmopathy. With 1 base removed from V and 8 bases from J, the gap between germline ends came to 8 bases. Germline-derived CDR1 and CDR2 are SGHTA and FQGNSA. The CDR3 runs 13 residues. Authors of the study amplified TCR beta CDR3 regions from RNA transcripts. The HTBI primer set was used in a first-round RT-PCR of the TCR CDR3. A single record per CDR3 protein comes from TCRdb applying MiXCR to the multiplex PCR reads. The table records 690,000 or so distinct CDR3 sequences, 15% to 20% of them present only once. Uncontrolled infection, other autoimmune disease, pregnancy or lactation barred patients from enrollment.

The material sequenced was blood. The rearrangement uses TRBV7-2 and TRBJ2-2, with D hard to call. The sequence was collected from a woman aged 45-65 years with Graves' hyperthyroidism that later progressed to Graves' ophthalmopathy. The CDR3 is CASSLVVEGELFF. The CDR3 DNA sequence: TGTGCCAGCAGCTTAGTCGTGGAAGGGGAGCTGTTTTTT.